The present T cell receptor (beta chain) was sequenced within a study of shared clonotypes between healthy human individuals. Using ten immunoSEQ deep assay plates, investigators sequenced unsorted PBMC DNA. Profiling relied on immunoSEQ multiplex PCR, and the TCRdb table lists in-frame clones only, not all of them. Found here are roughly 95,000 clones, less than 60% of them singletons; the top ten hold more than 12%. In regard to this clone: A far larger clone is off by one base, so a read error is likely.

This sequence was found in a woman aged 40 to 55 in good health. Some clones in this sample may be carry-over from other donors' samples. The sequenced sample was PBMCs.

The CDR3 DNA sequence: TGTGCCAGCAGCCGACAGGTGAACACTGAAGCTTTCTTT. This gives the protein CASSRQVNTEAFF. This chain connects TRBV5-3 to TRBJ1-1, with D possibly TRBD1 on 6 matching bases. Being an ORF, TRBV5-3 has a function that is uncertain. CDR3 length: 13 amino acids. Trimming stripped 8 bases from V and 0 bases from J, with 11 bases between.